A selection of T cell receptor beta chains follows, all from one sample in a study of T cell repertoires in ileal Crohn's disease. Profiling relied on immunoSEQ multiplex PCR, and the TCRdb table lists in-frame clones only, not all of them. Here the sample spans more than 15,000 clones, approximately 72% being singletons. Input material: ileal tissue. The receptors were sampled from an adult with Crohn's disease. The CDR3 runs from the conserved cysteine through the conserved F or W. Fields, in order: J gene, D gene, clone size, V gene, CDR3 DNA, CDR3 protein. D genes are given only for firm matches. The size entry is marked missing in some rows and otherwise reads once, few, many or a size class.

TRBJ2-7 | NA | few | TRBV5-4 | TGTGCCAGCAGCTTCGGTGGCTCGGCTGGCGCGGGGCGAGGGGAGCAGTACTTC | CASSFGGSAGAGRGEQYF
TRBJ1-1 | NA | NA | TRBV27 | TGTGCCAGCAGTTCCTACTTGAGCACTGAAGCTTTCTTT | CASSSYLSTEAFF
TRBJ1-5 | NA | NA | TRBV4-1 | TGCGCCAGCAGCCAAGTATTAAGTCAGGGGTTTGTACGGCCCCAGCATTTT | CASSQVLSQGFVRPQHF
TRBJ2-7 | NA | NA | TRBV7-9 | TGTGCCAGCGGGTGGTCAGGCACCGCGGGGCTCTACGAGCAGTACTTC | CASGWSGTAGLYEQYF
TRBJ1-1 | NA | NA | TRBV9 | TGTGCCAGCAGCGGTGGCAGGGGGAACACTGAAGCTTTCTTT | CASSGGRGNTEAFF
TRBJ1-2 | NA | once | TRBV2 | TGTGCCAGCAAATCCGAGTTACTCTATGGCTACACCTTC | CASKSELLYGYTF
TRBJ1-1 | NA | NA | TRBV19 | TGTGCCAGTAGTATGGGAGGGGGTGCAACTGAAGCTTTCTTT | CASSMGGGATEAFF
TRBJ1-1 | NA | NA | TRBV29-1 | TGCAGCGTTGAAGGGATGGGGCAGGGAATGGCTTTCTTT | CSVEGMGQGMAFF
TRBJ1-3 | NA | NA | TRBV9 | TGTGCCAGCAGCGACCCCAGGGCTTTTGGAAACACCATATATTTT | CASSDPRAFGNTIYF
TRBJ2-2 | TRBD2 | NA | TRBV5-1 | TGCGCCAGCAGCGGAGGGGTCACTAGCGGGAACACCGGGGAGCTGTTTTTT | CASSGGVTSGNTGELFF
TRBJ1-4 | NA | few | TRBV15 | TGTGCCACCAGCAAGGACAGCATTGAAAAACTGTTTTTT | CATSKDSIEKLFF
TRBJ2-2 | NA | few | TRBV4-2 | TGTGCCAGCAGCCAAGCCGGGACATTCACCGGGGAGCTGTTTTTT | CASSQAGTFTGELFF
TRBJ2-7 | TRBD1 | few | TRBV7-6 | TGTGCCAGCAGCTTAGGATGGGGACAGGGACCTTACGAGCAGTACTTC | CASSLGWGQGPYEQYF
TRBJ2-7 | TRBD1 | NA | TRBV27 | TGTGCCACCAGCCAGGTGGGGACAGGGGGCGCCGAGCAGTACTTC | CATSQVGTGGAEQYF
TRBJ1-6 | NA | few | TRBV11-2 | TGTGCCAGCAGCACACGACAGACCAAGCGGGCTAATTCACCCCTCCACTTT | CASSTRQTKRANSPLHF
TRBJ1-5 | TRBD1 | NA | TRBV12-5 | TGTGCTAGTGTCCGGGGACAGGGAGGCCAGCCCCAGCATTTT | CASVRGQGGQPQHF
TRBJ1-1 | NA | NA | TRBV29-1 | TGCAGCGTTGAAGAAAGGAGAGGTATAGGGGCCACTGAAGCTTTCTTT | CSVEERRGIGATEAFF
TRBJ2-3 | TRBD2 | NA | TRBV7-9 | TGTGCCAGCAGCCTCGGACTAGCTCAAAGAGGGACAGATACGCAGTATTTT | CASSLGLAQRGTDTQYF
TRBJ1-4 | NA | NA | TRBV5-1 | TGCGCCAGCAGCTTGGAGGGAGCAACTAATGAAAAACTGTTTTTT | CASSLEGATNEKLFF
TRBJ1-4 | NA | NA | TRBV20-1 | TGCAGTGCTAGGGGAGGAGAAAAACTGTTTTTT | CSARGGEKLFF
TRBJ1-1 | NA | NA | TRBV7-8 | TGTGCCAGCAGTTCCTTACTCGGGGTGGTGAACACTGAAGCTTTCTTT | CASSSLLGVVNTEAFF
TRBJ2-7 | NA | NA | TRBV6-5 | TGTGCCAGCAGTTACACGGGGGTTAGCGCCTACGAGCAGTACTTC | CASSYTGVSAYEQYF
TRBJ2-1 | TRBD2 | few | TRBV5-4 | TGTGCCAACGGACTAGGACCGGACAATGAGCAGTTCTTC | CANGLGPDNEQFF
TRBJ1-4 | TRBD1 | NA | TRBV4-2 | TGTGCCGGCAGCCAGGGCTGGGACAGGGAAAAACTGTTTTTT | CAGSQGWDREKLFF
TRBJ2-7 | TRBD2 | NA | TRBV5-1 | TGCGCCAGCAGCCCCCTAGGGGGACTAGTCTACGAGCAGTACTTC | CASSPLGGLVYEQYF
TRBJ1-4 | NA | few | TRBV21-1 | TGTGCCAGCAGCAAAGTGGGACAGGTTCGTGAAAAACTGTTTTTT | CASSKVGQVREKLFF
TRBJ2-1 | NA | NA | TRBV2 | TGTGCCAGCAGTGATAATGGGCACTATGAGCAGTTCTTC | CASSDNGHYEQFF
TRBJ2-3 | TRBD2 | NA | TRBV5-6 | TGTGCCAGCAGTGATGGACTAGCGGGAGTCCTAGATACGCAGTATTTT | CASSDGLAGVLDTQYF
TRBJ1-1 | TRBD1 | NA | TRBV30 | TGTGCCTGGAGTCGAAGAGGGGGCATGAACACTGAAGCTTTCTTT | CAWSRRGGMNTEAFF
TRBJ2-5 | NA | NA | TRBV20-1 | TGCAGTGCTGGACAGCAAGAGACCCAGTACTTC | CSAGQQETQYF
TRBJ2-5 | NA | NA | TRBV6-1 | TGTGCCAGCACCCCCTCCCTGGGCTGGGGCGAGACCCAGTACTTC | CASTPSLGWGETQYF
TRBJ2-1 | NA | NA | TRBV7-3 | TGTGCCAGCAGCTTAAGAGCGGGCCCTAGGGGTAATGAGCAGTTCTTC | CASSLRAGPRGNEQFF
TRBJ2-1 | TRBD2 | NA | TRBV29-1 | TGCAGCGCGACTCTAGCGGGGGGGCCGGGTGAGCAGTTCTTC | CSATLAGGPGEQFF
TRBJ2-5 | NA | NA | TRBV7-9 | TGTGCCAGCAGCTTAACAGACCAAGAGACCCAGTACTTC | CASSLTDQETQYF
TRBJ2-3 | TRBD2 | NA | TRBV30 | TGTGCCTGGAGTATCCGGCGAGCGGGAGTCCGAGATACGCAGTATTTT | CAWSIRRAGVRDTQYF
TRBJ2-1 | TRBD2 | NA | TRBV19 | TGTGCCAGTAGTCAAAATAGACTAGCGGGGTTGTACAATGAGCAGTTCTTC | CASSQNRLAGLYNEQFF
TRBJ2-2 | TRBD1 | NA | TRBV4-1 | TGCGCCAGCAGCCAAGAAGGACAGGGGATCACCGGGGAGCTGTTTTTT | CASSQEGQGITGELFF
TRBJ2-3 | NA | NA | TRBV30 | TGTGCCTGGAGTGCGGGACTTGCGGGGTATAGCACAGATACGCAGTATTTT | CAWSAGLAGYSTDTQYF
TRBJ2-5 | TRBD2 | NA | TRBV5-4 | TGTGCCAGCAGCTTGGGGGCGGGTAGCGGGGGGGCGGAGACCCAGTACTTC | CASSLGAGSGGAETQYF
TRBJ2-5 | NA | NA | TRBV7-2 | TGTGCCAGCAGCCTGGGGGCCCAGTACCAAGAGACCCAGTACTTC | CASSLGAQYQETQYF
TRBJ2-3 | TRBD2 | few | TRBV30 | TGTGCCTGGAGCCCTAGCGGGGGGGACACAGATACGCAGTATTTT | CAWSPSGGDTDTQYF
TRBJ2-5 | TRBD2 | NA | TRBV9 | TGTGCCAGCAGCGCCGACCTAGCGGGGGAGGAGACCCAGTACTTC | CASSADLAGEETQYF
TRBJ2-7 | TRBD1 | NA | TRBV29-1 | TGCAGCGTCCTGACAGGGTTGGGGCAGTACTTC | CSVLTGLGQYF
TRBJ2-7 | TRBD1 | NA | TRBV10-3 | TGTGCCATCAGTGAGTCCCTGGACAGGGTCTACACCTACGAGCAGTACTTC | CAISESLDRVYTYEQYF
TRBJ2-7 | TRBD2 | NA | TRBV10-3 | TGTGCCATCAGTGCCGGGACTAGCGGGAGGAGGGTACGAGGCGAGCAGTACTTC | CAISAGTSGRRVRGEQYF
TRBJ1-2 | NA | NA | TRBV23-1 | TGCGCCAGCACTTCTTACAGGGCCACTAACTATGGCTACACCTTC | CASTSYRATNYGYTF
TRBJ1-4 | TRBD1 | NA | TRBV5-1 | TGCGCCAGCAGCGGACAGGGAGGTGAAAAACTGTTTTTT | CASSGQGGEKLFF
TRBJ1-1 | NA | NA | TRBV19 | TGTGCCAGTAGTATGCTCCATATGAACATTGAAGCTTTCTTT | CASSMLHMNIEAFF
TRBJ2-2 | NA | NA | TRBV6-4 | TGTGCCAGCAGTGATGGAGCGAACACCGGGGAGCTGTTTTTT | CASSDGANTGELFF
TRBJ2-7 | TRBD2 | NA | TRBV19 | TGTGCCAGTAGTACTAGCGGGCTTAGCTCCTACGAGCAGTACTTC | CASSTSGLSSYEQYF
TRBJ2-5 | TRBD1 | NA | TRBV19 | TGTGCCAGTAGTTCCGGGACAGGGAAGACAGAGACCCAGTACTTC | CASSSGTGKTETQYF
TRBJ2-1 | TRBD2 | few | TRBV7-8 | TGTGCCAGCAGCTCAGGACTAGCGGGAGGGAATGAGCAGTTCTTC | CASSSGLAGGNEQFF
TRBJ2-5 | TRBD2 | NA | TRBV29-1 | TGCGGCGTTGTCGGCCTAGCGGGCTGGGAGACCCAGTACTTC | CGVVGLAGWETQYF
TRBJ1-4 | TRBD1 | NA | TRBV6-1 | TGTGCCACCCAGGACAGGGGGGCTAATGAAAAACTGTTTTTT | CATQDRGANEKLFF